This T cell receptor (beta chain) was retrieved from a study of T-cell reconstitution after alpha-beta-depleted transplantation in children listed by TCRdb under 2016. The study in broad terms: Using TCR repertoire profiling, the study quantitatively followed how T-cell immune reconstitution unfolded in children after TCRalphabeta/CD19-depleted allogeneic hematopoietic cell transplantation.

This clonotype was detected only a few times. Its antigen is unknown. The sample holds no much larger clone one base away, and base qualities are not on file. To prepare the library, PCR was applied. TCRdb shows the sequencer as Illumina HiSeq 2500. To normalize quantification of the TCRbeta repertoire, the TCR libraries were built with molecular barcoding that relied on unique molecular identifiers. In-frame beta chains were kept once TCRdb had trimmed the public reads at Q25 with fastp and called clones with MiXCR. When rows share a CDR3 protein, they turn into one entry using the most common DNA and genes. This sample comprises 100,000 to 130,000 distinct CDR3 sequences, 5.5% to 7% of them detected only once. The leading ten clones occupy roughly 25% of the sample. The investigation overall reported the following: Over subsequent months, a decline in hyperexpanded clone frequencies was noted, and after one year, T-cell counts and TCRbeta diversity were mostly ascribed to newly produced T cells. In some patients, high TCRbeta diversity at day 60 was attributed to recipient T cells and intrathymic progenitors that had survived conditioning. About two months after transplant, the apparently early recovery of alphabetaT-cell counts reportedly depended on just several hundred clones that had expanded rapidly and came from non-depleted graft cells.

The junction carries 15 bases between V and J, which are trimmed by 4 bases and 9 bases respectively. Its CDR3 holds 13 amino acids, cysteine through phenylalanine. The retained sequence is limited to the CDR3, 39 bases, with the frame set at the first base. The germline V gene specifies MNHEY as CDR1 and SVGEGT as CDR2. In light of the paper, this sample's treatment or condition label describes: allogeneic hematopoietic cell transplantation with graft depleted of TCRalphabeta T cells and CD19 B cells. Transplant recipients were children who received TCRalphabeta/CD19-depleted allogeneic hematopoietic cell grafts.

This sequence was found in a male patient under 10 years old who had a stem cell transplant for acute lymphoblastic leukemia, so the T cells may come from the graft donor. The rearrangement combines TRBV6-2 or TRBV6-3 with TRBJ2-5, with TRBD2 as a weak D call on 6 bases. This material consisted of PBMCs, mostly from graft donor cells, taken 360 days after TCRalphabeta/CD19-depleted stem cell transplant. The DNA sequence reads TGTGCCAGCAGTTTTGGTCGGGGGATGGCCCAGTACTTC. Its protein is CASSFGRGMAQYF.